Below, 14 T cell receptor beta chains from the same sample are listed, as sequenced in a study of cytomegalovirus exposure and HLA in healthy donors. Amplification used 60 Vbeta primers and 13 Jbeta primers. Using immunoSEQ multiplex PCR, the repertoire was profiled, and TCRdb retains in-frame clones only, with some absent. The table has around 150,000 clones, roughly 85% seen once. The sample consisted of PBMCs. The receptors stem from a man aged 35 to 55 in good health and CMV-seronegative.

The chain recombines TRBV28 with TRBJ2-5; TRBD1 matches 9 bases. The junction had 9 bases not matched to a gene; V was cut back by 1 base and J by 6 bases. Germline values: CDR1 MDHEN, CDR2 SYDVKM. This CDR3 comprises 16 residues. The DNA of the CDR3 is TGTGCCAGCAGTTTATATCACCCGACAGGGGGGAAGACCCAGTACTTC. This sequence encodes CASSLYHPTGGKTQYF.

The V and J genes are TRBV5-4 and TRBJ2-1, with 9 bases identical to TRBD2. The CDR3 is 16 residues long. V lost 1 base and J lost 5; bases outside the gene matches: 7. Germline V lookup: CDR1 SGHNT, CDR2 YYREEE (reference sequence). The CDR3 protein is CASSLPGGRADNEQFF. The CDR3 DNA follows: TGTGCCAGCAGCTTGCCCGGCGGGAGGGCCGACAATGAGCAGTTCTTC.

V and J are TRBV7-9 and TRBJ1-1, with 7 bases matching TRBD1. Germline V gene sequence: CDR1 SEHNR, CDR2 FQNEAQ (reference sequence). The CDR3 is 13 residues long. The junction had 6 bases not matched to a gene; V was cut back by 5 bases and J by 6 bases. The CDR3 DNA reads TGTGCCAGCAGCCCTCCCGACAGGGCTGAAGCTTTCTTT. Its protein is CASSPPDRAEAFF.

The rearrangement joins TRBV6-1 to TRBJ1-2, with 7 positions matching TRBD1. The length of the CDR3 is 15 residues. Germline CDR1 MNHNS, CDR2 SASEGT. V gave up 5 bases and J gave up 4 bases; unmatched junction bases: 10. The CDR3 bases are TGTGCCAGCAGTCCCCGGGAGGGGGCTCCCTATGGCTACACCTTC. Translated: CASSPREGAPYGYTF.

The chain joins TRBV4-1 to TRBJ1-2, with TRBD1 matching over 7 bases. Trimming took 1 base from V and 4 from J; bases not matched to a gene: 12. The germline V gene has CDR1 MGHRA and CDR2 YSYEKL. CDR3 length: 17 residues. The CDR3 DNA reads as TGCGCCAGCAGCCAAGTGACGATAGGGGGCGTCTTCTATGGCTACACCTTC. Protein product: CASSQVTIGGVFYGYTF.

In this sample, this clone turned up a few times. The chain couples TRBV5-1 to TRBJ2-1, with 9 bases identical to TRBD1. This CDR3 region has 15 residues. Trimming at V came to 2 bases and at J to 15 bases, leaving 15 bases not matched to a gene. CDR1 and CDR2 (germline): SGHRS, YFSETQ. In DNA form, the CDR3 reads TGCGCCAGCAGCTTTCGGGGGACAGGGAAAGACGTACCGTTCTTC. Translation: CASSFRGTGKDVPFF.

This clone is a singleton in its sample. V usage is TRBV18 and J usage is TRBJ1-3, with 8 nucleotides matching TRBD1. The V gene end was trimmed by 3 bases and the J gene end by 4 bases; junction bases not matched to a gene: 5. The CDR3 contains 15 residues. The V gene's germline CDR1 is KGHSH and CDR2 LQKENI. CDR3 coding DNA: TGTGCCAGCTCACCTGGACAGGGAAAAGGAAACACCATATATTTT. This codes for CASSPGQGKGNTIYF.

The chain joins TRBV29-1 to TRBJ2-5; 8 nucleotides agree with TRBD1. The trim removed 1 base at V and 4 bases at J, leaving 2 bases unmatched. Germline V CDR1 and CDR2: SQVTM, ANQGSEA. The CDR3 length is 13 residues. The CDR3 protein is CSVEGTGSETQYF. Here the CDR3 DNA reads TGCAGCGTTGAAGGGACAGGGTCAGAGACCCAGTACTTC.

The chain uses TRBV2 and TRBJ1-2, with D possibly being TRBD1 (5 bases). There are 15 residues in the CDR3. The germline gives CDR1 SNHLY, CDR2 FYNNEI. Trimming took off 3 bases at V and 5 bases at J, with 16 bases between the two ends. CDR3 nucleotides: TGTGCCAGCAGTGATCGGGGGGGAGTAGGGTATGGCTACACCTTC. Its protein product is CASSDRGGVGYGYTF.

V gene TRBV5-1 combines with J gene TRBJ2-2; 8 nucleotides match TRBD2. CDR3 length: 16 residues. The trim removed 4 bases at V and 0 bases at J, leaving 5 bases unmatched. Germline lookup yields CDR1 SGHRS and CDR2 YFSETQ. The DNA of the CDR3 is TGCGCCAGCAGCCCGCGACTAGCGACGAACACCGGGGAGCTGTTTTTT. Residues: CASSPRLATNTGELFF.

This CDR3 is CASSLPLQGGDEKLFF. CDR3 bases: TGTGCCAGTAGCCTTCCCCTACAGGGAGGGGATGAAAAACTGTTTTTT. The rearrangement links TRBV19 to TRBJ1-4; a possible D gene is TRBD1 (6 bases). Between the trimmed V and J ends, which lost 6 bases and 6 bases, there was a span of 20 bases. Germline V CDR1 and CDR2: LNHDA, SQIVND (reference sequence). The CDR3 loop spans 16 amino acids.

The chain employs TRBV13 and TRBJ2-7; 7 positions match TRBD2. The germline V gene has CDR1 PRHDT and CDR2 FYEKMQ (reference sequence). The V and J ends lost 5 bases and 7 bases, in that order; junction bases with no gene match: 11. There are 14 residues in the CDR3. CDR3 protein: CASSLGLLIREQYF. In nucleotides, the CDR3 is TGTGCCAGCAGCCTGGGACTATTAATTCGGGAGCAGTACTTC. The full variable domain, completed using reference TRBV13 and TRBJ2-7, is AAGVIQSPRHLIKEKRETATLKCYPIPRHDTVYWYQQGPGQDPQFLISFYEKMQSDKGSIPDRFSAQQFSDYHSELNMSSLELGDSALYFCASSLGLLIREQYFGPGTRLTVT.

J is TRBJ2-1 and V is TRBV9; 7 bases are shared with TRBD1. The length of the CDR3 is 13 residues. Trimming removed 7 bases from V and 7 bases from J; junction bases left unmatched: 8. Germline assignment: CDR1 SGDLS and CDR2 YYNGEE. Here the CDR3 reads CASSETGWNEQFF. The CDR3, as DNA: TGTGCCAGCTCAGAGACAGGGTGGAATGAGCAGTTCTTC.

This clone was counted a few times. CDR3 amino acids: CASSPRSGVNTGELFF. The DNA for the CDR3 is TGTGCCAGCAGTCCCCGATCAGGGGTGAACACCGGGGAGCTGTTTTTT. The rearrangement joins TRBV25-1 to TRBJ2-2; weak D call: TRBD1 (6 bases). Looked up from germline, CDR1 is MGHDK and CDR2 is SYGVNS. With 5 bases removed from V and 1 base from J, the gap between germline ends came to 14 bases. CDR3 size: 16 residues.